What follows are 7 T cell receptor beta chains derived from one specimen sequenced in a study of shared clonotypes between healthy human individuals. The assay was immunoSEQ multiplex PCR, and TCRdb's table has in-frame clones only and misses some. In the table there are over 1.5 million clones, approximately 98% of which are singletons. Sequencing was done on a sample of naive CD4+ T cells sorted from blood. Subset meaning: CD45RA+ positively selected. The receptors stem from a man aged 25 to 40 in good health.

The rearrangement joins TRBV9 to TRBJ1-2; D possibly corresponds to TRBD1 (5 bases). V lost 3 bases and J 4 bases, leaving 16 bases between the germline ends. Germline V lookup: CDR1 SGDLS, CDR2 YYNGEE. The CDR3 sequence is 15 residues long. DNA for the CDR3: TGTGCCAGCAGCGAGGGACTCTCTCGTGTCTATGGCTACACCTTC. Translation gives CASSEGLSRVYGYTF.

This clone was found once. The chain couples TRBV10-1 to TRBJ1-4; possible D gene TRBD1, 5 bases. There are 13 residues in the CDR3. Germline assignment: CDR1 WNHNN and CDR2 SYGVQD (reference sequence). V lost 0 bases, J lost 8 bases, and 7 bases lay in between. The CDR3 spells CASSESGREKLFF. CDR3 nucleotides: TGCGCCAGCAGTGAGTCGGGACGGGAAAAACTGTTTTTT.

The genes are TRBV25-1 and TRBJ2-2; 8 bases map to TRBD1. This CDR3 has 15 residues. Trimming took 3 bases from V and 7 from J; bases not matched to a gene: 7. Germline V CDR1 and CDR2: MGHDK, SYGVNS. CDR3 in DNA: TGTGCCAGCAGTGAGGTTACAGGGGGGATCGGGGAGCTGTTTTTT. It is translated as CASSEVTGGIGELFF.

The rearrangement links TRBV25-1 to TRBJ2-1; D is unresolved. Deletions cut 3 bases from V and 12 bases from J, with 12 bases between. The germline CDR1 and CDR2 sequences are MGHDK and SYGVNS. CDR3 length: 12 residues. The CDR3 here is CASSDPPPWQFF. In nucleotides, the CDR3 is TGTGCCAGCAGTGACCCTCCACCCTGGCAGTTCTTC.

This clone has a single count. This rearrangement joins TRBV5-5 to TRBJ2-3; no clear D. The CDR3 consists of 13 residues. V was cut by 1 base and J by 4 bases, with 7 bases left in between. Germline V gene lookup returns CDR1 SGHKS and CDR2 YYEKEE (reference sequence). The CDR3 region is CASSLIPADTQYF. CDR3 in DNA: TGTGCCAGCAGCTTGATCCCCGCAGATACGCAGTATTTT.

The gene calls are TRBV28 and TRBJ1-1, with 9 bases identical to TRBD1. This CDR3 is built from 13 residues. CDR1 is MDHEN and CDR2 is SYDVKM in the germline V gene. The V gene end was trimmed by 5 bases and the J gene end by 10 bases; junction bases not matched to a gene: 8. CDR3 DNA sequence: TGTGCCAGCAGTCTAAGGGACAGGGCGGTAGCTTTCTTT. Its translation: CASSLRDRAVAFF.

This clone was picked up one time. For the CDR3, the DNA is TGCGCCAGCAGCTTGCTGTCGACAGGGGTCACAGATACGCAGTATTTT. Translated: CASSLLSTGVTDTQYF. This chain links TRBV5-1 with TRBJ2-3, with 8 bases fitting TRBD1. V shed 1 base, J shed 2 bases, and the junction held 6 bases outside the gene matches. Germline values: CDR1 SGHRS, CDR2 YFSETQ. The CDR3 sequence is 16 residues long.